The rows below give T cell receptor beta chains drawn from one sample of a study of metastatic and nonmetastatic thyroid tumors. Via MiXCR, TCRdb re-called the PCR reads. Altogether around 59,000 clones are present, roughly 16% being singletons, with the ten largest covering around 9%. The specimen sequenced was blood. The source of these receptors is a male donor with papillary thyroid cancer or a benign thyroid nodule (not recorded which). Some clones in this sample may be carry-over from other donors' samples. Each CDR3 is given with its conserved first and last residue. The D gene is left open where the match is weak. Expanded clones are given a class, and other clones once, few, many or no size at all.

v_call: TRBV29-1; clone_size: NA; cdr3_length: 17; j_call: TRBJ2-3; d_call: TRBD2; cdr3_aa: CSVDGLWTSWGADTQYF; cdr3_nt: TGCAGCGTTGACGGACTTTGGACTAGCTGGGGCGCAGATACGCAGTATTTT
v_call: TRBV24-1; clone_size: many; cdr3_length: 15; j_call: TRBJ2-7; d_call: TRBD2; cdr3_aa: CATSDSRTGGYEQYF; cdr3_nt: TGTGCCACCAGTGATTCACGGACGGGAGGGTACGAGCAGTACTTC
v_call: TRBV3-1; clone_size: many; cdr3_length: 17; j_call: TRBJ2-1; d_call: TRBD2; cdr3_aa: CASSPFGPSGEYNEQFF; cdr3_nt: TGTGCCAGCAGCCCCTTCGGGCCTAGCGGGGAGTACAATGAGCAGTTCTTC
v_call: TRBV6-1; clone_size: many; cdr3_length: 15; j_call: TRBJ2-7; d_call: TRBD1; cdr3_aa: CASSLDRGGPYEQYF; cdr3_nt: TGTGCCAGCAGTCTTGACAGGGGAGGCCCCTACGAGCAGTACTTC
v_call: TRBV7-9; clone_size: many; cdr3_length: 15; j_call: TRBJ1-4; d_call: TRBD1; cdr3_aa: CASSLDRGTNEKLFF; cdr3_nt: TGTGCCAGCAGCTTGGACAGGGGAACTAATGAAAAACTGTTTTTT
v_call: TRBV6-1; clone_size: few; cdr3_length: 14; j_call: TRBJ1-2; d_call: NA; cdr3_aa: CASSSPPGVSGYTF; cdr3_nt: TGTGCCAGCAGTTCCCCACCGGGAGTATCTGGCTACACCTTC
v_call: TRBV24-1; clone_size: few; cdr3_length: 20; j_call: TRBJ2-1; d_call: TRBD2; cdr3_aa: CATSSELDQRGALPYNEQFF; cdr3_nt: TGTGCCACCAGTTCCGAACTCGACCAGCGGGGGGCCCTACCGTACAATGAGCAGTTCTTC
v_call: TRBV12-3/TRBV12-4; clone_size: few; cdr3_length: 16; j_call: TRBJ2-6; d_call: NA; cdr3_aa: CASSNAGSSGANVMAF; cdr3_nt: TGTGCCAGCAGTAACGCTGGGAGCTCTGGGGCCAACGTCATGGCTTTC
v_call: TRBV6-5; clone_size: many; cdr3_length: 17; j_call: TRBJ2-3; d_call: TRBD2; cdr3_aa: CASSPRGLAGLTDTQYF; cdr3_nt: TGTGCCAGCAGTCCAAGAGGACTAGCGGGTCTCACAGATACGCAGTATTTT
v_call: TRBV5-1; clone_size: NA; cdr3_length: 14; j_call: TRBJ2-2; d_call: NA; cdr3_aa: CASSLGHYTGELFF; cdr3_nt: TGCGCCAGCAGCTTGGGCCATTACACCGGGGAGCTGTTTTTT
v_call: TRBV27; clone_size: many; cdr3_length: 15; j_call: TRBJ2-7; d_call: NA; cdr3_aa: CASRDRDSSSYEQYF; cdr3_nt: TGTGCCAGCAGGGACCGGGACTCAAGCTCCTACGAGCAGTACTTC
v_call: TRBV7-9; clone_size: NA; cdr3_length: 15; j_call: TRBJ1-3; d_call: TRBD1; cdr3_aa: CASRDGTGAGNTIYF; cdr3_nt: TGTGCCAGCAGAGACGGGACAGGGGCTGGAAACACCATATATTTT
v_call: TRBV6-4; clone_size: few; cdr3_length: 16; j_call: TRBJ2-1; d_call: NA; cdr3_aa: CASIDSTTQSYNEQFF; cdr3_nt: TGTGCCAGCATTGACTCCACGACACAATCCTACAATGAGCAGTTCTTC
v_call: TRBV7-6; clone_size: NA; cdr3_length: 13; j_call: TRBJ2-2; d_call: NA; cdr3_aa: CASSRTVTGELFF; cdr3_nt: TGTGCCAGCAGCAGGACAGTAACCGGGGAGCTGTTTTTT
v_call: TRBV7-4; clone_size: NA; cdr3_length: 16; j_call: TRBJ1-4; d_call: TRBD1; cdr3_aa: CASSSTHRGGGEKLFF; cdr3_nt: TGTGCCAGCAGCTCCACGCACAGGGGAGGTGGAGAAAAACTGTTTTTT
v_call: TRBV9; clone_size: many; cdr3_length: 16; j_call: TRBJ2-6; d_call: NA; cdr3_aa: CASSTSIGSGANVLTF; cdr3_nt: TGTGCCAGCAGCACCTCGATTGGGTCTGGGGCCAACGTCCTGACTTTC
v_call: TRBV5-4; clone_size: NA; cdr3_length: 17; j_call: TRBJ1-1; d_call: NA; cdr3_aa: CASSLEPSAFMNTEAFF; cdr3_nt: TGTGCCAGCAGCTTGGAACCGTCAGCGTTCATGAACACTGAAGCTTTCTTT
v_call: TRBV11-1; clone_size: many; cdr3_length: 17; j_call: TRBJ2-2; d_call: TRBD1; cdr3_aa: CASSSEDRGPNTGELFF; cdr3_nt: TGTGCCAGCAGCTCAGAGGACAGGGGGCCGAACACCGGGGAGCTGTTTTTT
v_call: TRBV5-5; clone_size: once; cdr3_length: 12; j_call: TRBJ1-2; d_call: NA; cdr3_aa: CASSFGTGAYTF; cdr3_nt: NA
v_call: TRBV7-9; clone_size: once; cdr3_length: 15; j_call: TRBJ2-7; d_call: TRBD2; cdr3_aa: CASSPLGSGNYEQYF; cdr3_nt: TGTGCCAGCAGCCCTTTAGGTAGCGGGAACTACGAGCAGTACTTC
v_call: TRBV19; clone_size: NA; cdr3_length: 16; j_call: TRBJ1-6; d_call: TRBD1; cdr3_aa: CASSLTRRDSYSPLHF; cdr3_nt: TGTGCCAGTAGTCTAACCCGCCGGGACAGTTATTCACCCCTCCACTTT
v_call: TRBV5-6; clone_size: many; cdr3_length: 12; j_call: TRBJ1-2; d_call: NA; cdr3_aa: CASRVGGIGYTF; cdr3_nt: TGTGCCAGCAGAGTGGGGGGGATTGGCTACACCTTC
v_call: TRBV5-6; clone_size: few; cdr3_length: 15; j_call: TRBJ2-1; d_call: TRBD2; cdr3_aa: CASSQLAGVMNEQLF; cdr3_nt: TGTGCCAGCAGCCAACTAGCGGGGGTTATGAATGAGCAGCTCTTC
v_call: TRBV6-1; clone_size: few; cdr3_length: 14; j_call: TRBJ2-5; d_call: TRBD2; cdr3_aa: CASSLGLAEETQYF; cdr3_nt: TGTGCCAGCAGTCTTGGACTAGCCGAAGAGACCCAGTACTTC
v_call: TRBV11-1; clone_size: many; cdr3_length: 13; j_call: TRBJ2-7; d_call: NA; cdr3_aa: CASSSVVVHEQYF; cdr3_nt: TGTGCCAGCAGCTCAGTAGTAGTCCACGAGCAGTACTTC
v_call: TRBV30; clone_size: many; cdr3_length: 13; j_call: TRBJ2-5; d_call: NA; cdr3_aa: CAWSVNRYSPQYF; cdr3_nt: TGTGCCTGGAGTGTAAACAGATACAGTCCCCAGTACTTC
v_call: TRBV27; clone_size: few; cdr3_length: 17; j_call: TRBJ2-7; d_call: TRBD1; cdr3_aa: CASIPHPYRGLYYEQYF; cdr3_nt: TGCGCCAGCATTCCGCACCCTTACAGGGGGCTTTACTACGAGCAGTACTTC
v_call: TRBV6-1; clone_size: many; cdr3_length: 15; j_call: TRBJ1-1; d_call: NA; cdr3_aa: CASSAQGLGDTEAFF; cdr3_nt: TGTGCCAGCAGTGCGCAGGGTCTGGGGGACACTGAAGCTTTCTTT
v_call: TRBV6-4; clone_size: NA; cdr3_length: 13; j_call: TRBJ2-3; d_call: NA; cdr3_aa: CASSPSATDKQYF; cdr3_nt: TGTGCCAGCAGTCCTTCAGCCACAGATAAGCAGTATTTT
v_call: TRBV6-1; clone_size: few; cdr3_length: 15; j_call: TRBJ2-7; d_call: NA; cdr3_aa: CASSFQGGGPSEQYF; cdr3_nt: TGTGCCAGCAGTTTTCAAGGAGGGGGCCCAAGCGAGCAGTACTTC
v_call: TRBV29-1; clone_size: many; cdr3_length: 14; j_call: TRBJ1-5; d_call: TRBD1; cdr3_aa: CSVGTGLYHQPQHF; cdr3_nt: TGCAGCGTTGGGACAGGGTTGTACCATCAGCCCCAGCATTTT
v_call: TRBV18; clone_size: many; cdr3_length: 15; j_call: TRBJ1-1; d_call: TRBD1; cdr3_aa: CASSGTGTVNTEAFF; cdr3_nt: TGTGCCAGCTCAGGAACCGGGACAGTGAACACTGAAGCTTTCTTT
v_call: TRBV13; clone_size: many; cdr3_length: 19; j_call: TRBJ2-1; d_call: TRBD1; cdr3_aa: CASSPGTVSLRSSYNEQFF; cdr3_nt: TGTGCCAGCAGCCCCGGGACAGTGTCTCTCCGAAGCTCCTACAATGAGCAGTTCTTC
v_call: TRBV11-1; clone_size: many; cdr3_length: 16; j_call: TRBJ1-3; d_call: NA; cdr3_aa: CASSPPPDRSGNTIYF; cdr3_nt: TGTGCCAGCAGCCCCCCGCCAGACAGGTCTGGAAACACCATATATTTT
v_call: TRBV11-2; clone_size: many; cdr3_length: 17; j_call: TRBJ1-2; d_call: NA; cdr3_aa: CASTPAFRDNLNYGYTF; cdr3_nt: TGTGCCAGCACCCCCGCATTTAGGGACAATCTAAACTATGGCTACACCTTC
v_call: TRBV12-3/TRBV12-4; clone_size: NA; cdr3_length: 16; j_call: TRBJ2-7; d_call: NA; cdr3_aa: CASSLGTVGFPYGQYF; cdr3_nt: TGTGCCAGCAGTTTGGGTACAGTGGGCTTTCCCTACGGGCAGTACTTC
v_call: TRBV7-2; clone_size: many; cdr3_length: 14; j_call: TRBJ2-1; d_call: NA; cdr3_aa: CASSLKGGPPEQFF; cdr3_nt: TGTGCCAGCAGCTTAAAGGGGGGGCCTCCTGAGCAGTTCTTC
v_call: TRBV3-1; clone_size: few; cdr3_length: 16; j_call: TRBJ2-3; d_call: NA; cdr3_aa: CASSPLDSGVTDTQYF; cdr3_nt: TGTGCCAGCAGCCCGTTAGACAGTGGTGTCACAGATACGCAGTATTTT
v_call: TRBV28; clone_size: NA; cdr3_length: 16; j_call: TRBJ1-2; d_call: NA; cdr3_aa: CASSLIVGLSNYGYTF; cdr3_nt: TGTGCCAGCAGTTTAATCGTGGGTCTGTCTAACTATGGCTACACCTTC
v_call: TRBV24-1; clone_size: many; cdr3_length: 15; j_call: TRBJ2-5; d_call: NA; cdr3_aa: CATSDLQGDQETQYF; cdr3_nt: TGTGCCACCAGTGATTTGCAAGGGGACCAAGAGACCCAGTACTTC
v_call: TRBV2; clone_size: many; cdr3_length: 14; j_call: TRBJ2-7; d_call: NA; cdr3_aa: CASSVRQELYEQYF; cdr3_nt: TGTGCCAGCAGTGTGAGACAGGAGTTGTACGAGCAGTACTTC
v_call: TRBV7-2; clone_size: many; cdr3_length: 14; j_call: TRBJ1-2; d_call: NA; cdr3_aa: CASSQTQGRYGYTF; cdr3_nt: TGTGCCAGCAGCCAGACTCAGGGACGGTATGGCTACACCTTC
v_call: TRBV6-4; clone_size: many; cdr3_length: 15; j_call: TRBJ2-3; d_call: NA; cdr3_aa: CASSDSSSGTDTQYF; cdr3_nt: TGTGCCAGCAGTGACTCGAGTAGCGGCACAGATACGCAGTATTTT
v_call: TRBV20-1; clone_size: many; cdr3_length: 13; j_call: TRBJ1-2; d_call: NA; cdr3_aa: CSANENRNWWDTF; cdr3_nt: TGCAGTGCGAACGAAAACAGGAATTGGTGGGACACCTTC
v_call: TRBV11-2; clone_size: many; cdr3_length: 16; j_call: TRBJ2-5; d_call: TRBD1; cdr3_aa: CASRSTGGAVVETQYF; cdr3_nt: TGTGCCAGCAGATCAACAGGGGGCGCGGTAGTAGAGACCCAGTACTTC
v_call: TRBV4-2; clone_size: many; cdr3_length: 17; j_call: TRBJ2-2; d_call: NA; cdr3_aa: CASSPEVGRVSRGELFF; cdr3_nt: TGTGCCAGCAGCCCGGAGGTTGGTAGGGTATCACGAGGGGAGCTGTTTTTT
v_call: TRBV6-2/TRBV6-3; clone_size: many; cdr3_length: 15; j_call: TRBJ2-3; d_call: TRBD2; cdr3_aa: CASRTLEREMDTQYF; cdr3_nt: TGTGCCAGCCGGACTTTGGAGCGGGAGATGGATACGCAGTATTTT
v_call: TRBV10-2; clone_size: many; cdr3_length: 15; j_call: TRBJ2-3; d_call: NA; cdr3_aa: CASVDSTKRTDTQYF; cdr3_nt: TGCGCCAGCGTCGACTCTACCAAGCGCACAGATACGCAGTATTTT
v_call: TRBV5-1; clone_size: NA; cdr3_length: 19; j_call: TRBJ2-3; d_call: TRBD2; cdr3_aa: CASSLDGGTSVGSTDTQYF; cdr3_nt: TGCGCCAGCAGCTTGGACGGGGGGACTAGCGTGGGGAGCACAGATACGCAGTATTTT
v_call: TRBV3-1; clone_size: many; cdr3_length: 16; j_call: TRBJ2-2; d_call: TRBD1; cdr3_aa: CASSPQGALNTGELFF; cdr3_nt: TGTGCCAGCAGCCCACAGGGGGCCCTAAACACCGGGGAGCTGTTTTTT
v_call: TRBV6-8; clone_size: few; cdr3_length: 16; j_call: TRBJ2-5; d_call: NA; cdr3_aa: CASSYSGQDAKETQYF; cdr3_nt: TGTGCCAGCAGTTACAGCGGACAAGACGCGAAGGAGACCCAGTACTTC
v_call: TRBV20-1; clone_size: many; cdr3_length: 15; j_call: TRBJ1-5; d_call: TRBD1; cdr3_aa: CSARELRGDNQPQHF; cdr3_nt: TGCAGTGCTAGAGAGCTCAGGGGGGACAATCAGCCCCAGCATTTT
v_call: TRBV20-1; clone_size: many; cdr3_length: 16; j_call: TRBJ1-5; d_call: NA; cdr3_aa: CSARDFASYSNQPQHF; cdr3_nt: TGCAGTGCTAGAGATTTTGCCTCATATAGCAATCAGCCCCAGCATTTT
v_call: TRBV4-1; clone_size: NA; cdr3_length: 20; j_call: TRBJ2-1; d_call: NA; cdr3_aa: CASSRPIQRPGGENYNEQFF; cdr3_nt: TGCGCCAGCAGCCGCCCGATACAGCGGCCTGGCGGGGAAAACTACAATGAGCAGTTCTTC
v_call: TRBV29-1; clone_size: NA; cdr3_length: 17; j_call: TRBJ2-5; d_call: NA; cdr3_aa: CSVDGGGILSTGETQYF; cdr3_nt: TGCAGCGTGGATGGCGGCGGCATCCTATCTACTGGGGAGACCCAGTACTTC